The 13 T cell receptor beta chains reported below all come from one sample, sequenced in a study of CD8 T cells in ankylosing spondylitis. TCRdb called the 5' RACE reads again in MiXCR, with one record for every CDR3 protein. The data contain around 120,000 distinct CDR3 sequences, roughly 15% of them singletons. Sequenced sample: blood, either unsorted or a sorted T cell fraction (not recorded which). All receptors derive from a female donor with ankylosing spondylitis or in good health (not recorded which).

This clonotype was counted between two and nine times. One end of the junction is discordant with germline, which a read error may explain. The V and J genes are TRBV11-3 and TRBJ2-3; D tentatively fits TRBD1 or TRBD2 (6 bases each). Germline CDR1 reads SGHNT; CDR2 reads YENEEA. The CDR3 is 15 amino acids. DNA for the CDR3: TGTACCAGCAGCTTAGGGGGTAGCGGAGGAGGGGCGCAGTATTTT. Translated, it gives CTSSLGGSGGGAQYF.

This clonotype was observed a few times. V usage is TRBV5-1 and J usage is TRBJ2-2; D remains ambiguous. Trimming removed 2 bases from V and 7 bases from J, with 12 bases in between. The CDR3 runs 14 residues. Germline V CDR1 and CDR2: SGHRS, YFSETQ. CDR3 nucleotide sequence: TGCGCCAGCAGCTTCGGCAGAGAGTTCGGGGAGCTGTTTTTT. It encodes CASSFGREFGELFF.

This clonotype turned up a few times. V gene TRBV6-2 or TRBV6-3 combines with J gene TRBJ2-5; TRBD1 agrees at 7 bases. The trim removed 4 bases at V and 10 bases at J, leaving 9 bases unmatched. Germline V gene lookup returns CDR1 MNHEY and CDR2 SVGEGT. The CDR3 length is 13 residues. CDR3 amino acids: CASSLQGQGGQYF. The CDR3 DNA reads TGTGCCAGCAGTTTACAGGGGCAAGGCGGCCAGTACTTC.

The chain uses TRBV5-1 and TRBJ2-4; 9 nucleotides line up with TRBD2. CDR1 is SGHRS, CDR2 YFSETQ, per germline. Germline trimming cut 1 base from V and 0 bases from J; bases unmatched to any gene: 11. The CDR3 totals 19 residues. CDR3 sequence reads: CASSLQPAGGSLAKNIQYF. The CDR3 bases are TGCGCCAGCAGCTTGCAGCCAGCGGGGGGATCTCTAGCCAAAAACATTCAGTACTTC.

This clonotype was seen only a few times. The chain joins TRBV12-3 or TRBV12-4 to TRBJ1-2; no reliable D call. The germline V and J ends were trimmed by 2 bases and 1 base, with 2 bases remaining between them. The CDR3 has 12 amino acids. The CDR3 sequence is CASSLRNYGYTF. CDR3 nucleotide sequence: TGTGCCAGCAGTTTACGTAACTATGGCTACACCTTC.

The sample holds a few counts of this clonotype. The V and J genes are TRBV12-3 or TRBV12-4 and TRBJ1-2; the D gene is possibly TRBD1 (5 bases). The CDR3 runs to 14 residues. V was trimmed by 3 bases and J by 4 bases, leaving 12 bases between them. The CDR3 DNA sequence: TGTGCCAGCAGTTTGGGGCAGGGCGTCTATGGCTACACCTTC. Translated, it gives CASSLGQGVYGYTF.

The chain recombines TRBV5-5 with TRBJ1-2; D gene uncertain. Trimming removed 0 bases from V and 4 bases from J, with 13 bases in between. Germline V gene data show CDR1 as SGHKS and CDR2 as YYEKEE (reference sequence). This CDR3 spans 15 amino acids. This CDR3 reads CASSLASDTFYGYTF. The CDR3 region has the DNA TGTGCCAGCAGCTTGGCCTCAGACACCTTCTATGGCTACACCTTC.

This clonotype was seen many times. This chain links TRBV29-1 with TRBJ2-2; TRBD2 is a possible D gene (5 bases). The CDR3 contains 15 residues. Germline V gives CDR1 SQVTM, CDR2 ANQGSEA. Between the trimmed V and J ends, which lost 3 bases and 1 base, there was a span of 12 bases. The CDR3, as DNA: TGCAGCGTTGACATCCGGGGTCAGAACACCGGGGAGCTGTTTTTT. Protein product: CSVDIRGQNTGELFF.

The rearrangement uses TRBV20-1 and TRBJ2-1; the D gene could be TRBD1 or TRBD2 (5 bases each). CDR1 and CDR2 from the germline V gene are DFQATT and SNEGSKA (reference sequence). The CDR3 runs 12 residues. V shed 3 bases and J shed 6 bases, with 9 bases lying between them. The CDR3 nucleotides are TGCAGTGCTAGGGGACCCCGCAATGAGCAGTTCTTC. As protein: CSARGPRNEQFF.

The genes are TRBV29-1 and TRBJ2-7; 8 nucleotides line up with TRBD1. Unmatched junction bases numbered 5, after V lost 7 bases and J lost 0 bases. The germline gives CDR1 SQVTM, CDR2 ANQGSEA. The CDR3 is 13 amino acids. Here the CDR3 reads CSARTGSSYEQYF. CDR3 DNA sequence: TGCAGCGCCAGGACAGGGAGCTCCTACGAGCAGTACTTC.

This clonotype was counted at least ten times. The CDR3 loop is CATSGREYYNEQFF. The CDR3 DNA reads TGTGCCACCAGCGGGCGGGAGTACTACAATGAGCAGTTCTTC. The chain employs TRBV15 and TRBJ2-1, with TRBD2 matching 7 bases. Per germline, CDR1 LNHNV and CDR2 YYDKDF (reference sequence). Losses at the gene ends were 5 bases for V and 3 bases for J; bases not matched to a gene: 4. CDR3 size: 14 residues.

The rearrangement links TRBV7-2 to TRBJ2-5, with 8 bases matching TRBD1. The CDR3 contains 13 residues. Germline assignment: CDR1 SGHTA and CDR2 FQGNSA. The J segment lost 12 bases and the V segment lost 1 base, leaving 7 bases of the junction unmatched. CDR3 amino acids: CASSLDPTGAKYF. Written as DNA, the CDR3 is TGTGCCAGCAGCTTAGACCCGACAGGGGCGAAGTACTTC.

The chain employs TRBV28 and TRBJ2-4; D is uncertain. The CDR3 totals 13 residues. V dropped 2 bases and J dropped 8 bases, with 10 bases sitting between them. Per the germline V gene, CDR1 is MDHEN and CDR2 is SYDVKM. The CDR3 DNA reads as TGTGCCAGCAGTTTAATCGACCCCGACATTCAGTACTTC. This codes for CASSLIDPDIQYF.